These 21 T cell receptor beta chains share one sample of origin, sequenced in a study of T cell repertoires in aging, cancer and after chemotherapy. Rearranged V-D-J TRB sequences were amplified with a mixed TRB-A/B primer pool. TCRdb reprocessed the multiplex PCR reads with MiXCR, giving one entry per CDR3 protein. Altogether roughly 4,000 distinct CDR3 sequences are present, more than 25% being singletons, with the ten largest covering 15% to 20%. Amplification of TCR beta used genomic DNA extracted from peripheral blood. Sequencing used blood. The source is a human donor with a solid tumor.

This clonotype is categorized as medium-sized (0.01 to 0.1%). The V gene is TRBV27, the J gene TRBJ1-2, with a possible D match to TRBD1 (6 bases). V lost 1 base to trimming and J lost 4 bases, with 16 bases between them. There are 16 residues in the CDR3. Germline values: CDR1 MNHEY, CDR2 SMNVEV (reference sequence). The CDR3 loop is CASSLWAGAPPYGYTF. The CDR3 DNA reads TGTGCCAGCAGTTTATGGGCAGGGGCCCCACCCTATGGCTACACCTTC.

This clonotype is labeled medium-sized (0.01 to 0.1%). The gene calls are TRBV27 and TRBJ1-6; no clear D. V was clipped by 8 bases and J by 7 bases, with 6 bases between them. The length of the CDR3 is 11 residues. The germline V gene encodes CDR1 MNHEY and CDR2 SMNVEV (reference sequence). CDR3 loop: CASGSNSPLHF. The CDR3 region has the DNA TGTGCCAGCGGTTCGAATTCACCCCTCCACTTT.

V is TRBV20-1 and J is TRBJ1-6; no clear D. CDR3 size: 13 residues. Per the germline V gene, CDR1 is DFQATT and CDR2 is SNEGSKA (reference sequence). Trimming shortened V by 3 bases and J by 7 bases, and 10 bases separated the two germline ends. The DNA for the CDR3 is TGCAGTGCTAGTGGAGATAGGAATTCACCCCTCCACTTT. This encodes CSASGDRNSPLHF.

This clonotype has only a few counts. This chain links TRBV7-2 with TRBJ2-1, with no clear D. In germline, CDR1 is SGHTA, CDR2 FQGNSA. Deletions cut 3 bases from V and 2 bases from J, with 8 bases between. This CDR3 has 14 residues. CDR3 coding DNA: TGTGCCAGCAGCTTTATCCCACCCTACAATGAGCAGTTCTTC. As protein: CASSFIPPYNEQFF.

The genes are TRBV5-1 and TRBJ2-1; tentatively, D is TRBD1 (5 bases). V was trimmed by 4 bases and J by 4 bases, leaving 9 bases between them. The CDR3 covers 13 residues. Germline-derived CDR1 and CDR2 are SGHRS and YFSETQ. The CDR3 DNA reads TGCGCCAGCAGCAGAGACAGTTACAATGAGCAGTTCTTC. Translated, it gives CASSRDSYNEQFF.

The V gene is TRBV12-3 or TRBV12-4, the J gene TRBJ2-2; D gene unclear. The CDR3 consists of 14 residues. This CDR3 reads CASGLVRSGGELFF. The CDR3 coding sequence is TGTGCTAGTGGTTTGGTAAGGAGTGGCGGGGAGCTGTTTTTT.

This clonotype was picked up a small number of times. The chain links TRBV20-1 to TRBJ2-7; TRBD1 might be the D (6 bases). V was shortened by 5 bases and J by 6 bases, with 17 bases between the two germline ends. The length of the CDR3 is 13 residues. Germline values: CDR1 DFQATT, CDR2 SNEGSKA (reference sequence). DNA of the CDR3: TGCAGTGCTCCCCGAACAGGGTCAGGCGAGCAGTACTTC. This translates into CSAPRTGSGEQYF.

By proportion, this clonotype is medium-sized (0.01 to 0.1%). This chain uses TRBV6-5 with TRBJ1-3; D is uncertain. The CDR3 covers 12 residues. CDR1 and CDR2 from the germline V gene are MNHEY and SVGAGI. Trimming shortened V by 7 bases and J by 0 bases, and 4 bases separated the two germline ends. The CDR3 bases are TGTGCCAGCATGAGCTCTGGAAACACCATATATTTT. Translation gives CASMSSGNTIYF.

This chain's CDR3 is CASLRAPFTDTQYF. The CDR3 DNA follows: TGTGCCAGCCTCAGGGCTCCCTTCACAGATACGCAGTATTTT. The V gene is TRBV12-3 or TRBV12-4, the J gene TRBJ2-3; maybe TRBD1 (5 bases). There are 14 residues in the CDR3. Trimming stripped 8 bases from V and 2 bases from J, with 14 bases between.

The chain employs TRBV24-1 and TRBJ2-7, with D possibly TRBD1 on 6 matching bases. Trimming removed 3 bases at V and 6 bases at J, with 20 bases between. Germline CDR1 KGHDR, CDR2 SFDVKD. The CDR3 spans 16 residues. The DNA of the CDR3 is TGTGCCACCAGTGATAACACAGGGAGATACTTAGGCGAGCAGTACTTC. It specifies CATSDNTGRYLGEQYF.

The chain employs TRBV5-4 and TRBJ1-2, with 8 positions matching TRBD1. V was clipped by 4 bases and J by 0 bases; unmatched bases: 8. The CDR3 has 16 amino acids. Per the germline V gene, CDR1 is SGHNT and CDR2 is YYREEE (reference sequence). The CDR3: CASSRAGQGTNYGYTF. CDR3 nucleotides: TGTGCCAGCAGCCGGGCTGGACAGGGCACTAACTATGGCTACACCTTC.

J is TRBJ1-5 and V is TRBV19; maybe TRBD1 (6 bases). The V end was cut by 1 base, the J end by 0 bases, with 10 bases between. Germline assignment: CDR1 LNHDA and CDR2 SQIVND (reference sequence). CDR3 length: 16 residues. Here the CDR3 reads CASSIGTAYSNQPQHF. Written as DNA, the CDR3 is TGTGCCAGTAGTATAGGGACAGCTTATAGCAATCAGCCCCAGCATTTT.

The gene calls are TRBV30 and TRBJ1-6, with D perhaps TRBD1 (5 bases). The germline V and J ends were trimmed by 5 bases and 7 bases, with 9 bases remaining between them. Germline CDR1 GTSNPN, CDR2 SVGIG (reference sequence). The CDR3 contains 12 residues. The CDR3, as DNA: TGTGCCTGGGACAGTAACAATTCACCCCTCCACTTT. Translation gives CAWDSNNSPLHF.

To note about this clonotype: Sequence at one end of the junction differs from germline and may be a read error. The chain is built from TRBV4-3 and TRBJ2-7, with no clear D. The CDR3 loop spans 13 amino acids. Germline V gene sequence: CDR1 LGHNA, CDR2 YSLEER. The CDR3 DNA reads as TGTGCCAGCAGCCAAGATCAGGTTTACGAGCAGTACTTC. Residues: CASSQDQVYEQYF.

This clonotype is categorized as medium-sized. The chain links TRBV6-5 to TRBJ1-2; a weak D match, TRBD1 (6 bases). This CDR3 spans 12 amino acids. V dropped 6 bases and J dropped 6 bases, with 11 bases sitting between them. CDR1 is MNHEY and CDR2 is SVGAGI in the germline V gene. CDR3 loop: CASSEGGNGYTF. The CDR3 bases are TGTGCCAGCAGCGAAGGGGGGAATGGCTACACCTTC.

This clonotype is classed as medium-sized. The chain combines TRBV19 with TRBJ2-7, with D hard to call. This CDR3 has 14 amino acids. The germline V gene encodes CDR1 LNHDA and CDR2 SQIVND (reference sequence). The V end was cut by 2 bases, the J end by 4 bases, with 12 bases between. The DNA for the CDR3 is TGTGCCAGTAGTATACAATCAAGGGATTACGAGCAGTACTTC. This encodes CASSIQSRDYEQYF.

Judged by abundance, this clonotype is medium-sized. This rearrangement joins TRBV6-4 to TRBJ2-3; D not resolved. The CDR3 length is 13 residues. Germline lookup yields CDR1 MRHNA and CDR2 SNTAGT. V gave up 2 bases and J gave up 3 bases, with 6 bases separating them. The CDR3 bases are TGTGCCAGCAGTGACGACGGGACAGATACGCAGTATTTT. Residues: CASSDDGTDTQYF.

This clonotype rates as medium-sized. CDR3 in amino acids: CSVEDGDHSYEQYF. The CDR3 DNA reads TGCAGCGTTGAAGACGGTGACCACTCCTACGAGCAGTACTTC. V and J are TRBV29-1 and TRBJ2-7, with D unresolved. Looked up from germline, CDR1 is SQVTM and CDR2 is ANQGSEA. V was pared by 0 bases and J by 0 bases, with 9 bases between. The CDR3 extends over 14 amino acids.

In its sample, this clonotype was seen a few times. The chain recombines TRBV12-3 or TRBV12-4 with TRBJ1-1, with 7 bases fitting TRBD1. V was clipped by 5 bases and J by 0 bases; unmatched bases: 3. The CDR3 is 14 amino acids. The CDR3 region is CASSLQGLNTEAFF. In DNA, the CDR3 is TGTGCCAGCAGTCTACAGGGGTTGAACACTGAAGCTTTCTTT.

By share, this clonotype counts as medium-sized. The V call is TRBV6-5, the J call TRBJ2-5; 10 nucleotides align to TRBD2. The germline V gene encodes CDR1 MNHEY and CDR2 SVGAGI. J lost 1 base, V lost 6 bases, and 2 bases had no gene match. The CDR3 totals 14 residues. The CDR3, as DNA: TGTGCCAGCAGACGGACTAGCGGCCAAGAGACCCAGTACTTC. Its protein product is CASRRTSGQETQYF.

As DNA, the CDR3 is TGTGCCAGCAGCTTAGTTCCGCTGGGTAGGGGGCGGATCATCCCGAACACTGAAGCTTTCTTT. Translating gives CASSLVPLGRGRIIPNTEAFF. The rearrangement links TRBV7-6 to TRBJ1-1, with 7 bases matching TRBD1. The V gene end was trimmed by 1 base and the J gene end by 1 base; junction bases not matched to a gene: 21. The CDR3 contains 21 residues. Germline V gives CDR1 SGHVS, CDR2 FNYEAQ.